These 13 T cell receptor beta chains share one sample of origin, sequenced in a study of T cells in localized non-small cell lung cancer. The protocol was immunoSEQ multiplex PCR, while the TCRdb copy is restricted to in-frame clones and leaves out a portion. This table holds some 130,000 clones, 80% to 90% found once. Here the sequenced sample was peripheral blood, taken before any cancer treatment. Receptor source: a female donor of 60 years or more with stage I lung adenocarcinoma.

The chain has TRBV27 and TRBJ1-1; 9 bases match TRBD1. Looked up from germline, CDR1 is MNHEY and CDR2 is SMNVEV (reference sequence). V was pared by 6 bases and J by 4 bases, with 6 bases of the junction left unmatched. The CDR3 consists of 14 residues. The CDR3 region is CASRLQGAITEAFF. The CDR3 DNA follows: TGTGCCAGCAGGCTACAGGGGGCGATCACTGAAGCTTTCTTT.

Only one count was recorded for this clone. V gene TRBV6-1 combines with J gene TRBJ1-1, with no clear D. Germline CDR1 reads MNHNS; CDR2 reads SASEGT. The CDR3 sequence is 14 residues long. Trimming left V 3 bases short and J 2 bases short, with 10 bases between. CDR3 DNA sequence: TGTGCCAGCAGTGACGTACTAGTCAACACTGAAGCTTTCTTT. This encodes CASSDVLVNTEAFF.

V usage is TRBV28 and J usage is TRBJ2-5, with 7 nucleotides matching TRBD1. Germline lookup yields CDR1 MDHEN and CDR2 SYDVKM. This CDR3 contains 19 residues. Unmatched junction bases numbered 23, after V lost 5 bases and J lost 5 bases. The CDR3 spells CASSPYQTGRGFLGETQYF. The CDR3, as DNA: TGTGCCAGCAGTCCCTACCAGACAGGGCGAGGTTTTCTGGGTGAGACCCAGTACTTC.

The CDR3 here is CASSQEATGSVERVYQETQYF. CDR3 DNA sequence: TGTGCCAGCAGCCAAGAGGCTACAGGCTCGGTCGAGCGGGTGTACCAAGAGACCCAGTACTTC. The V and J genes are TRBV4-2 and TRBJ2-5, with TRBD2 as a possible D gene (6 bases). This CDR3 has 21 residues. Germline CDR1 reads LGHNA; CDR2 reads YNFKEQ. V gave up 0 bases and J gave up 0 bases, with 26 bases separating them.

J is TRBJ1-2 and V is TRBV30, with 7 bases aligning to TRBD1. The germline gives CDR1 GTSNPN, CDR2 SVGIG (reference sequence). The CDR3 extends over 18 amino acids. The V and J ends lost 3 bases and 2 bases, in that order; junction bases with no gene match: 18. CDR3 amino acids: CAWRSFFRTGQRNYGYTF. The CDR3 region has the DNA TGTGCCTGGAGGTCTTTTTTCCGGACGGGACAGCGAAACTATGGCTACACCTTC.

V is TRBV30 and J is TRBJ1-5; no clear D gene. The CDR3 is made up of 15 amino acids. Germline V gene lookup returns CDR1 GTSNPN and CDR2 SVGIG (reference sequence). Trimming took 4 bases from V and 0 from J, leaving 13 bases between them. The CDR3 nucleotides are TGTGCCTGGAACTTGCCCATTCATAGCAATCAGCCCCAGCATTTT. Translated: CAWNLPIHSNQPQHF.

The rearrangement joins TRBV28 to TRBJ2-7; either TRBD1 or TRBD2 may fit D (6 bases each). Germline CDR1 reads MDHEN; CDR2 reads SYDVKM. There are 12 residues in the CDR3. V gave up 6 bases and J gave up 4 bases, with 10 bases separating them. CDR3 loop: CASRGGPYEQYF. CDR3 DNA sequence: TGTGCCAGCAGGGGGGGCCCTTACGAGCAGTACTTC.

The chain carries TRBV19 and TRBJ1-5; tentatively, D is TRBD1 (5 bases). Germline CDR1 reads LNHDA; CDR2 reads SQIVND (reference sequence). V was trimmed by 7 bases and J by 6 bases, leaving 13 bases between them. The CDR3 is made up of 13 amino acids. The CDR3 sequence: CASNGRAGQPQHF. DNA of the CDR3: TGTGCCAGTAACGGCAGGGCCGGTCAGCCCCAGCATTTT. Full variable domain (missing parts from reference TRBV19 and TRBJ1-5): DGGITQSPKYLFRKEGQNVTLSCEQNLNHDAMYWYRQDPGQGLRLIYYSQIVNDFQKGDIAEGYSVSREKKESFPLTVTSAQKNPTAFYLCASNGRAGQPQHFGDGTRLSIL.

V usage is TRBV2 and J usage is TRBJ2-7, with unresolved D. This CDR3 comprises 11 residues. The V end lost 9 bases, the J end lost 0 bases, and 6 bases lay between the germline ends. Germline CDR1 is SNHLY and CDR2 is FYNNEI. The CDR3 loop reads CASSSSYEQYF. CDR3 nucleotides: TGTGCCAGTTCAAGCTCCTACGAGCAGTACTTC.

V and J are TRBV5-1 and TRBJ2-5, with a possible D match to TRBD1 (6 bases). With 4 bases removed from V and 2 bases from J, the gap between germline ends came to 12 bases. The CDR3 spans 14 residues. Looked up from germline, CDR1 is SGHRS and CDR2 is YFSETQ. CDR3 in amino acids: CASSRTALQETQYF. The DNA of the CDR3 is TGCGCCAGCAGCAGGACAGCTTTACAAGAGACCCAGTACTTC.

The chain joins TRBV27 to TRBJ1-2; no definite D call. CDR3 length: 14 amino acids. Germline values: CDR1 MNHEY, CDR2 SMNVEV (reference sequence). Trimming shortened V by 3 bases and J by 0 bases, and 8 bases separated the two germline ends. CDR3 amino acids: CASSFSNPNYGYTF. The DNA for the CDR3 is TGTGCCAGCAGTTTCTCCAACCCTAACTATGGCTACACCTTC.

This clone has a single count. The V and J genes are TRBV6-5 and TRBJ2-4, with D possibly being TRBD2 (6 bases). This CDR3 is 14 amino acids long. The ends were cut back, 5 bases at V and 6 bases at J, with 14 bases in the middle. The germline gives CDR1 MNHEY, CDR2 SVGAGI. CDR3 amino acids: CASSPSGGLNIQYF. CDR3 DNA sequence: TGTGCCAGCAGTCCATCTGGGGGACTAAACATTCAGTACTTC.

The DNA for the CDR3 is TGTGCCAGCAGTTTAGTTAACAGGGCACCAGCCAAAAACATTCAGTACTTC. It codes for CASSLVNRAPAKNIQYF. The rearrangement links TRBV28 to TRBJ2-4, with D maybe TRBD1 (6 bases). Between the trimmed V and J ends, which lost 2 bases and 0 bases, there was a span of 14 bases. In germline, CDR1 is MDHEN, CDR2 SYDVKM. The CDR3 spans 17 residues.